What follows is one T cell receptor (beta chain) and its context. TCRdb called the 5' RACE reads again in MiXCR, with one record for every CDR3 protein. The sample has roughly 110,000 distinct CDR3 sequences, about a sixth seen once. The data were obtained in a study of T-cell memory formation after mild COVID-19. The V end lost 3 bases, the J end lost 4 bases, and 7 bases lay between the germline ends. The CDR3 loop spans 13 amino acids. CDR1 and CDR2 from the germline V gene are LNHDA and SQIVND (reference sequence). The genes are TRBV19 and TRBJ2-1; D uncertain. Sequencing was performed on PBMCs or a T cell subset sorted from them (not recorded which). The source of this sequence is an adult woman who had mild COVID-19 (a few samples of this study predate the infection). Cell type and time point are not known. The DNA of the CDR3 is TGTGCCAGTAGTATTAGGGCTTACAATGAGCAGTTCTTC. This codes for CASSIRAYNEQFF.